The source of this T cell receptor beta chain is a study of identical twins (dated by TCRdb to the mid-2010s). Some background on the complete study: To test whether fetal clonotypes persist, the study used deep sequencing on TCR alpha and beta repertoires from monozygotic twins, unrelated adults of various ages, and cord blood. To rule out contamination, the twin experiments were replicated at different times with different library preparation protocols.

The germline V gene sets CDR1 to MGHRA and CDR2 to YSYEKL. Measured from the cysteine to the phenylalanine, the CDR3 is 15 residues long. The only DNA kept is the CDR3, 45 bases in frame from the first base. At the junction V is shortened by 1 base and J by 7 bases, with 13 bases in between. This clonotype came up a few times. Its antigen remains undetermined. Base qualities are not provided; no much larger clone lies one nucleotide away. Findings and caveats that apply to the study as a whole: Out-of-frame TCR alpha sharing in monozygotic twins was systematically underestimated by recombination models, whereas sharing between unrelated individuals was in agreement with the recombination models. Compared with coincidental sharing between unrelated individuals, out-of-frame TCR alpha sequences shared between twins showed an excess of sequences with low generation probability. In beta out-of-frame sequences, excess twin sharing was weaker, because having fewer shared sequences lowered the signal-to-noise ratio. Invariant T cells such as MAIT and iNKT could partly confound zero-insertion analyses, though diverse VJ usage argued against this for most clonotypes. Because the same donors could not be followed over many years, conclusions were based on cross-sectional statistical analysis. Abundant cord blood beta clonotypes carried fewer insertions; young adult naive repertoires showed a weaker similar trend, while memory repertoires showed none.

The library was generated by 5' RACE. Data came from an Illumina HiSeq 2000. Template switching introduced a universal primer binding site; the final cDNA contained a unique molecular identifier, enabling accurate counting of TCR cDNA molecules. Specific primers in the conserved constant-segment region were used to synthesize first-strand cDNA for TCR alpha and beta chains. Each cDNA library was double barcoded, with a SMART-Mk sample barcode plus Illumina barcodes, to control for contamination. TruSeq adapter sequences and Illumina sample barcodes were added in two successive PCR steps. The TCR alpha and beta cDNA libraries were sequenced on the Illumina HiSeq platform using custom primers. On the study's bioinformatics: MiGEC was used to process raw reads and extract unique molecular identifiers, and MiXCR was used to find CDR3 positions. Recombination models were inferred per individual with the repgenHMM and IGoR tools using an EM algorithm. The analysis of shared clonotypes was done with the tcR package in R, with sharing normalized by the product of cloneset sizes. To study raw recombination without the effects of thymic and clonal selection, out-of-frame nonproductive sequences were analyzed. TCRdb redid the processing of the public reads, applying fastp at Q25 and MiXCR, and retained in-frame beta chains. Each entry merges the rows of one CDR3 protein and shows their most common DNA and genes. In this record, the V and J calls reflect TCRdb's handling and not the investigators' own analysis. The sample table lists approximately 300,000 distinct CDR3 sequences, roughly 9.8% of them with a count of one. The top ten clonotypes cover approximately 6.6% of the sample.

Only healthy Caucasian donors were included. The twin cohort comprised three pairs of female monozygotic twins, all aged roughly 18 to 30 years. Positive isolation kits from Invitrogen were used to isolate CD4+ and CD8+ T cell populations. This same sample was also taken into another study, of yellow fever vaccine responses in identical twins. As that second paper reports: The authors reported that the T cell response to vaccination in identical twins appeared partly convergent and partly personalized. In the study, vaccine-responding T cell clones were precisely tracked in identical twins.

Sequences were obtained from CD8+ T cells sorted from blood. This sequence uses TRBV4-1 and TRBJ1-4; TRBD1 is a weak D gene call, 6 bases matching. The source of this sequence is a woman between 18 and 29 years old in good health. The sequenced DNA: TGCGCCAGCAGCCAAGTAACAGGGAAAGGTGAAAAACTGTTTTTT. The translation is CASSQVTGKGEKLFF.